Below are 20 T cell receptor beta chains sequenced from a single sample in a study of early T cells in non-severe SARS-CoV-2 infection. TCRdb used MiXCR to reprocess the 5' RACE reads, holding one entry per CDR3 protein. The sample holds about 98,000 distinct CDR3 sequences; 11% are singletons and the top ten take around 5.4%. Sequenced material: whole blood. The receptors originated from an adult who was a healthcare worker with PCR-confirmed SARS-CoV-2 infection or an uninfected control (not recorded which).

This clonotype has more than one count but fewer than ten. The V gene is TRBV5-4, the J gene TRBJ1-1; TRBD1 is a possible D gene (5 bases). Trimming stripped 5 bases from V and 0 bases from J, with 11 bases between. This CDR3 has 14 amino acids. Germline values: CDR1 SGHNT, CDR2 YYREEE (reference sequence). The chain's CDR3 is CASSFDSLNTEAFF. CDR3 bases: TGTGCCAGCAGTTTTGACAGTTTGAACACTGAAGCTTTCTTT.

This clonotype was seen repeatedly, ten times or more. The chain combines TRBV18 with TRBJ2-3; TRBD2 might be the D (5 bases). Trimming stripped 1 base from V and 3 bases from J, with 8 bases between. The CDR3 spans 14 residues. The germline gives CDR1 KGHSH, CDR2 LQKENI. The CDR3 spells CASSPQTNTDTQYF. CDR3 bases: TGTGCCAGCTCACCACAGACTAATACAGATACGCAGTATTTT.

V and J are TRBV6-2 or TRBV6-3 and TRBJ1-1, with TRBD1 matching over 9 bases. This CDR3 is 17 amino acids long. With 7 bases clipped from V and 1 base from J, the junction kept 13 bases outside the gene matches. Germline loops: CDR1 MNHEY, CDR2 SVGEGT. The CDR3 region has the DNA TGTGCCAGCAAGACCCGGGACAGGGTTTTCGGGAACACTGAAGCTTTCTTT. It yields the protein CASKTRDRVFGNTEAFF.

This clonotype has more than one count but fewer than ten. The chain uses TRBV9 and TRBJ1-1; D unclear. Germline V CDR1 and CDR2: SGDLS, YYNGEE. This CDR3 region has 14 residues. V was pared by 0 bases and J by 5 bases, with 11 bases between. CDR3 DNA: TGTGCCAGCAGCGTAGTTGAGGGTCGGACTGAAGCTTTCTTT. It is translated as CASSVVEGRTEAFF.

Only a few counts were recorded for this clonotype. The CDR3 protein is CSAGSSETQYF. The CDR3 DNA reads TGCAGTGCTGGAAGCAGCGAGACCCAGTACTTC. This chain connects TRBV20-1 to TRBJ2-5; no firm D call. CDR1 and CDR2 from the germline V gene are DFQATT and SNEGSKA (reference sequence). The CDR3 covers 11 residues. Trimming removed 5 bases at V and 5 bases at J, with 9 bases between.

This clonotype was observed a few times. The rearrangement joins TRBV5-6 to TRBJ1-1; D perhaps matches TRBD1 (5 bases). The CDR3 is 15 amino acids. V gave up 2 bases and J gave up 4 bases, with 15 bases separating them. The germline CDR1 and CDR2 sequences are SGHDT and YYEEEE. The CDR3 DNA reads TGTGCCAGCAGCTTTCTTCGGGCAGGGCCCACTGAAGCTTTCTTT. Translating it yields CASSFLRAGPTEAFF.

This clonotype was observed a few times. The chain links TRBV10-3 to TRBJ1-6; tentative D call: TRBD1 (6 bases). The germline V and J ends were trimmed by 3 bases and 7 bases, with 16 bases remaining between them. The CDR3 has 16 amino acids. From germline, CDR1 is ENHRY and CDR2 SYGVKD. This CDR3 is CAISDRAGAFNSPLHF. The CDR3 DNA reads as TGTGCCATCAGTGATCGCGCAGGGGCCTTCAATTCACCCCTCCACTTT.

The chain couples TRBV5-1 to TRBJ1-1; 8 nucleotides align to TRBD1. The CDR3 length is 14 residues. Germline CDR1 reads SGHRS; CDR2 reads YFSETQ. V was clipped by 5 bases and J by 3 bases; unmatched bases: 6. The CDR3, as DNA: TGCGCCAGCAGACGGGGACAGGACCACACTGAAGCTTTCTTT. Amino acid sequence: CASRRGQDHTEAFF.

This clonotype occurred many times. This chain links TRBV11-2 with TRBJ2-7, with D possibly TRBD1 on 5 matching bases. With 0 bases removed from V and 4 bases from J, the gap between germline ends came to 10 bases. CDR1 is SGHAT and CDR2 is FQNNGV in the germline V gene. CDR3 length equals 14 residues. The CDR3 region is CASSLEPGKYEQYF. CDR3 sequence (DNA): TGTGCCAGCAGCTTAGAGCCAGGGAAGTACGAGCAGTACTTC.

CDR3 DNA sequence: TGCGCCAGCAGCCAAATGGGAAGCAATCAGCCCCAGCATTTT. Encoded protein: CASSQMGSNQPQHF. The chain is built from TRBV4-1 and TRBJ1-5; D is unclear. The germline V gene encodes CDR1 MGHRA and CDR2 YSYEKL. The V end lost 2 bases, the J end lost 1 base, and 6 bases lay between the germline ends. CDR3 length: 14 residues.

This CDR3 reads CASRPTSGAGELFF. CDR3 bases: TGCGCCAGCAGACCCACTAGCGGGGCCGGGGAGCTGTTTTTT. The rearrangement uses TRBV5-1 and TRBJ2-2, with 10 bases matching TRBD2. Germline V gives CDR1 SGHRS, CDR2 YFSETQ. With 5 bases clipped from V and 6 bases from J, the junction kept 4 bases outside the gene matches. The CDR3 is 14 residues long.

In this sample, this clonotype turned up many times. The chain recombines TRBV7-2 with TRBJ2-3; D might be TRBD2 (6 bases). The germline V and J ends were trimmed by 5 bases and 4 bases, with 16 bases remaining between them. The CDR3 has 15 amino acids. The V gene's germline CDR1 is SGHTA and CDR2 FQGNSA. CDR3 sequence: CASSPLERASDTQYF. CDR3 DNA: TGTGCCAGCAGCCCACTCGAGCGGGCTTCAGATACGCAGTATTTT.

This clonotype has ten or more counts. The chain uses TRBV27 and TRBJ2-1, with unresolved D. Germline V gene sequence: CDR1 MNHEY, CDR2 SMNVEV (reference sequence). The CDR3 spans 13 residues. Trimming shortened V by 2 bases and J by 3 bases, and 5 bases separated the two germline ends. DNA for the CDR3: TGTGCCAGCAGTTTAGTGGTCTACAATGAGCAGTTCTTC. Its protein is CASSLVVYNEQFF.

This chain links TRBV29-1 with TRBJ2-2; no reliable D call. Trimming took off 8 bases at V and 3 bases at J, with 7 bases between the two ends. The CDR3 runs 11 residues. CDR1 is SQVTM and CDR2 is ANQGSEA in the germline V gene. The CDR3: CSPQDTGELFF. CDR3 DNA: TGCAGCCCCCAGGACACCGGGGAGCTGTTTTTT.

In its sample, this clonotype was seen a few times. This chain joins TRBV7-7 and TRBJ2-5; D is perhaps TRBD1 (7 bases). The CDR3 loop spans 14 amino acids. Trimming took 4 bases from V and 4 from J, leaving 13 bases between them. Germline CDR1 is SSHAT and CDR2 is FNYEAQ (reference sequence). This chain's CDR3 is CASSSGGSGETQYF. CDR3 coding DNA: TGTGCCAGCAGCTCAGGGGGGAGCGGAGAGACCCAGTACTTC.

In its sample, this clonotype was seen a few times. The chain links TRBV6-2 or TRBV6-3 to TRBJ2-2; the match to TRBD2 covers 7 bases. This CDR3 comprises 14 residues. The ends lost 8 bases at V and 4 bases at J; junction bases unmatched: 7. CDR1 and CDR2 from the germline V gene are MNHEY and SVGEGT. The CDR3 region has the DNA TGTGCCAGCCGCGAGAGCGGGACCACCGGGGAGCTGTTTTTT. Protein sequence: CASRESGTTGELFF.

This chain connects TRBV6-5 to TRBJ1-1; TRBD1 agrees at 7 bases. Germline V gene sequence: CDR1 MNHEY, CDR2 SVGAGI. With 2 bases clipped from V and 9 bases from J, the junction kept 6 bases outside the gene matches. The CDR3 loop spans 13 amino acids. The CDR3: CASSYNRGGKAFF. The CDR3 nucleotides read TGTGCCAGCAGTTACAACAGGGGCGGAAAAGCTTTCTTT.

The chain's CDR3 is CASSVGPSNGGDYEQYF. Here the CDR3 DNA reads TGTGCCAGCAGCGTAGGACCGAGTAACGGCGGTGACTACGAGCAGTACTTC. The genes are TRBV9 and TRBJ2-7, with no clear D. Germline lookup yields CDR1 SGDLS and CDR2 YYNGEE. CDR3 length equals 17 residues. Trimming pared 0 bases from V and 3 bases from J, leaving 19 bases between.

This clonotype was picked up a small number of times. The rearrangement joins TRBV5-4 to TRBJ2-5; TRBD1 matches at 7 bases. The CDR3 runs to 17 residues. Germline CDR1 reads SGHNT; CDR2 reads YYREEE (reference sequence). Unmatched junction bases numbered 18, after V lost 5 bases and J lost 5 bases. CDR3: CASSPPQGTAQGETQYF. CDR3 in DNA: TGTGCCAGCAGTCCCCCCCAAGGGACAGCCCAAGGGGAGACCCAGTACTTC.

In its sample, this clonotype was seen a few times. The chain links TRBV4-2 to TRBJ2-3, with TRBD2 matching over 13 bases. Germline V gene data show CDR1 as LGHNA and CDR2 as YNFKEQ. V shed 3 bases, J shed 2 bases, and the junction held 2 bases outside the gene matches. There are 16 residues in the CDR3. The chain's CDR3 is CASSQTSGGPTDTQYF. In DNA, the CDR3 is TGTGCCAGCAGCCAGACTAGCGGGGGGCCCACAGATACGCAGTATTTT.